This paragraph covers one TCR beta chain sequence. Primers for the PCR totalled 60 Vbeta and 13 Jbeta. Original processing methods: An analysis performed later counted 60 million to 90 million unique TCR beta chains (around 10 million of them shared). Libraries were prepared by immunoSEQ multiplex PCR; TCRdb keeps only in-frame clonotypes and omits some of them. Clone size and the V and J calls come from that table; the DNA yielded D and trimming. This table holds fewer than 200,000 clones, around 73% found once. The record originates from a study of cytomegalovirus exposure and HLA in healthy donors. Germline V CDR1 and CDR2: ENHRY, SYGVKD. The CDR3 contains 12 residues. The ends were cut back, 10 bases at V and 2 bases at J, with 12 bases in the middle.

The gene calls are TRBV10-3 and TRBJ2-7; D call uncertain. What was sequenced was PBMCs. This receptor was identified in a woman in her late teens or twenties in good health and CMV-seropositive. This CDR3 reads CATLGKTYEQYF. The CDR3 nucleotides read TGTGCCACCCTCGGTAAGACCTACGAGCAGTACTTC.